This TCR beta chain was recovered during a study of blood T cells in healthy people across ages. The authors extracted at least 5.5 micrograms of total RNA per sample. Deletions cut 8 bases from V and 3 bases from J, with 22 bases between. The CDR3 loop spans 16 amino acids. A second PCR, run for roughly 7 to 11 cycles, used a sample-barcoded 5' primer plus a J-beta primer mix. A template-switch adaptor with 12 random nucleotides tagged each cDNA molecule. Via MiXCR, TCRdb re-called the 5' RACE reads, giving one row per CDR3 protein. Of about 800,000 distinct CDR3 sequences listed, roughly 25% are singletons. This sample was also put to use in a study of T cells of mothers and their children. From that report: Mother-child pairs who were related displayed a slightly higher overlap than unrelated pairs, a difference that was non-significant. The authors detected no persistent microchimeric T cell clones.

The chain employs TRBV12-3 or TRBV12-4 and TRBJ2-5; D possibly corresponds to TRBD1 (6 bases). The clonotype comes from a boy younger than 18 in good health. Sequencing input: blood. CDR3: CASRLRGRKEEETQYF. The CDR3 coding sequence is TGTGCCAGCCGGCTGAGGGGGAGAAAGGAGGAAGAGACCCAGTACTTC.